These 10 T cell receptor beta chains originate from one sample sequenced in a study of OX40 agonist ivuxolimab in advanced cancers. Repertoires were generated with immunoSEQ multiplex PCR, while TCRdb's copy carries only in-frame clones and drops some. This table holds 65,000 to 95,000 clones, about 92% found once. Sequenced here: CD4+ or CD8+ T cells sorted from blood, sampled in a trial of the OX40 agonist ivuxolimab. Receptors were obtained from an adult with an advanced solid tumor such as melanoma, head and neck, liver or kidney cancer.

The rearrangement joins TRBV27 to TRBJ1-6; D may be TRBD1 (5 bases). CDR3 length: 12 amino acids. The V gene lost 7 bases and the J gene lost 12 bases, with 13 bases spanning the gap. Germline CDR1 MNHEY, CDR2 SMNVEV (reference sequence). CDR3 sequence: CASTTGTGPLHF. CDR3 nucleotide sequence: TGTGCCAGCACCACCGGGACTGGACCCCTCCACTTT.

The chain employs TRBV23-1 and TRBJ1-5; tentative D call: TRBD1 (6 bases). TRBV23-1 is flagged as an ORF with uncertain function. The CDR3 has 21 residues. V gave up 0 bases and J gave up 2 bases, with 26 bases separating them. CDR3 in amino acids: CASSQSKEGGTRFGGNQPQHF. As DNA, the CDR3 is TGCGCCAGCAGTCAATCAAAGGAGGGAGGGACAAGATTTGGAGGCAATCAGCCCCAGCATTTT.

The CDR3 DNA reads as TGTGCCAGCAGCCAATTTCATGAGCAGTTCTTC. Its translation is CASSQFHEQFF. The chain combines TRBV14 with TRBJ2-1; D is undetermined. The V gene lost 2 bases and the J gene lost 8 bases, with 4 bases spanning the gap. The germline V gene has CDR1 SGHDN and CDR2 FVKESK. CDR3 length: 11 residues.

The chain joins TRBV11-2 to TRBJ2-7; 7 nucleotides match TRBD1. V shed 3 bases, J shed 2 bases, and the junction held 10 bases outside the gene matches. Germline loops: CDR1 SGHAT, CDR2 FQNNGV. The CDR3 runs 16 residues. CDR3 coding DNA: TGTGCCAGCAGCTTGATAAGGGGGCGCCCCACCTACGAGCAGTACTTC. Translating it yields CASSLIRGRPTYEQYF.

The chain has TRBV12-5 and TRBJ1-3; tentative D call: TRBD1 (5 bases). This CDR3 spans 16 amino acids. Germline CDR1 is LGHNT and CDR2 is FRNRAP. The V gene lost 5 bases and the J gene lost 0 bases, with 14 bases spanning the gap. CDR3 region: CASGGIPGTSGNTIYF. CDR3 DNA: TGTGCTAGTGGTGGGATCCCCGGGACCTCTGGAAACACCATATATTTT.

This clone was found a few times. This chain joins TRBV19 and TRBJ1-1; 7 nucleotides agree with TRBD1. Germline assignment: CDR1 LNHDA and CDR2 SQIVND (reference sequence). J was trimmed by 1 base and V by 6 bases; bases with no gene match: 5. The CDR3 consists of 14 residues. The CDR3 sequence is CASRPRTGNTEAFF. CDR3 bases: TGTGCCAGTAGACCACGGACAGGGAACACTGAAGCTTTCTTT.

The chain combines TRBV6-5 with TRBJ1-2; TRBD1 agrees at 8 bases. The germline CDR1 and CDR2 sequences are MNHEY and SVGAGI. The J segment lost 8 bases and the V segment lost 0 bases, leaving 5 bases of the junction unmatched. The CDR3 is 14 residues long. The CDR3 reads CASSYSQTGEGYTF. In nucleotides, the CDR3 is TGTGCCAGCAGTTACTCCCAGACAGGGGAAGGCTACACCTTC.

The V call is TRBV5-4, the J call TRBJ2-5; 7 nucleotides align to TRBD2. The junction had 9 bases not matched to a gene; V was cut back by 5 bases and J by 2 bases. The CDR3 is made up of 15 amino acids. CDR1 and CDR2 (germline): SGHNT, YYREEE (reference sequence). The CDR3 DNA follows: TGTGCCAGCAGAAGCCAGACTAGCTCACAAGAGACCCAGTACTTC. Amino acids: CASRSQTSSQETQYF. The full variable domain, its missing parts supplied by reference TRBV5-4 and TRBJ2-5, is ETGVTQSPTHLIKTRGQQVTLRCSSQSGHNTVSWYQQALGQGPQFIFQYYREEENGRGNFPPRFSGLQFPNYSSELNVNALELDDSALYLCASRSQTSSQETQYFGPGTRLLVL.

The CDR3 coding sequence is TGTGCCAGCGTAGTATTAGCGGGGGCGGGCAATGAGCAGTTCTTC. Protein product: CASVVLAGAGNEQFF. The chain couples TRBV7-9 to TRBJ2-1; 9 bases align to TRBD2. Germline V lookup: CDR1 SEHNR, CDR2 FQNEAQ (reference sequence). CDR3 length: 15 amino acids. Trimming took 8 bases from V and 6 from J; bases not matched to a gene: 11.

This chain joins TRBV5-1 and TRBJ1-1, with D unclear. The CDR3 totals 14 residues. CDR1 SGHRS and CDR2 YFSETQ come from the germline V gene. The V gene lost 4 bases and the J gene lost 1 base, with 11 bases spanning the gap. The CDR3 DNA sequence: TGCGCCAGCAGCCTGTTCTTAGGGAACACTGAAGCTTTCTTT. Translating gives CASSLFLGNTEAFF.